This note documents a single T cell receptor (beta chain) sequence. This entry comes from a study of beta chain features in type 1 diabetes. Study-wide background: Age and gender were similar between patients and healthy donors, as were cell yields.

Sequencing targeted expressed TCRB transcripts, as all isolated RNA had been reverse transcribed. TCRdb keeps only in-frame clones here, not all; method: immunoSEQ multiplex PCR. This table holds some 180,000 clones, 10% to 15% found once. CDR3 length: 14 amino acids. The V end was cut by 3 bases, the J end by 5 bases, with 13 bases between. Germline assignment: CDR1 MNHNS and CDR2 SASEGT. The chain joins TRBV6-1 to TRBJ1-2; D perhaps matches TRBD1 (6 bases). The specimen sequenced was central memory CD4+ T cells from blood. The source of this sequence is a woman aged 18-35 years in good health. CDR3 DNA sequence: TGTGCCAGCAGTGACGCAGGGGAGAGATATGGCTACACCTTC. Translating gives CASSDAGERYGYTF.